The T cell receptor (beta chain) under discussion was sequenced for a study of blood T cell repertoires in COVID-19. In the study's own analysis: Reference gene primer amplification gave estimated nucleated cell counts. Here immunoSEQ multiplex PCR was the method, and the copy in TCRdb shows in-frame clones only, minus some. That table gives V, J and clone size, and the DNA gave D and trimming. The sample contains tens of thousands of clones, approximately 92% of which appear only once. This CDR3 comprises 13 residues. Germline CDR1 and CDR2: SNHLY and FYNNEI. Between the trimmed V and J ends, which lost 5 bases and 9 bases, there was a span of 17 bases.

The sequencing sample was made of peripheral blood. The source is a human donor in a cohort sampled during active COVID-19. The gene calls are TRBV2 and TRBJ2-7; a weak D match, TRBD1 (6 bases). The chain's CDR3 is CASSKDNRDGQYF. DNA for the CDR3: TGTGCCAGCAGTAAGGATAACAGGGACGGGCAGTACTTC.